The clone carrying this TCR beta chain was found a few times. Antigen unknown. This sample is drawn from a study of identical twins. Overall study results and limits: Conclusions were based on cross-sectional statistical analysis, without following the same donors.

MiXCR, run by TCRdb on the 5' RACE reads, gives a single entry per CDR3 protein. The profile covers about 570,000 distinct CDR3 sequences, with more than 9% appearing a single time and under 3% taken by the ten largest. All donors were healthy, and all were Caucasian. Trimming removed 4 bases at V and 9 bases at J, with 11 bases between. Germline lookup yields CDR1 MDHEN and CDR2 SYDVKM. The CDR3 totals 12 residues. This same sample was also part of a study on yellow fever vaccine responses in identical twins. That work adds: Reportedly, twins' vaccine T cell responses looked partly convergent and partly personalized.

The sequence was obtained from a woman aged 18-29 years in good health. The chain combines TRBV28 with TRBJ2-3; tentatively, D is TRBD2 (6 bases). Sequencing used PBMCs. CDR3 sequence: CASSSTSRTQYF. CDR3 bases: TGTGCCAGCAGTTCAACTAGCCGGACGCAGTATTTT. Full variable domain (remainder filled in from reference TRBV28 and TRBJ2-3): DVKVTQSSRYLVKRTGEKVFLECVQDMDHENMFWYRQDPGLGLRLIYFSYDVKMKEKGDIPEGYSVSREKKERFSLILESASTNQTSMYLCASSSTSRTQYFGPGTRLTVL.